Each of the 22 T cell receptor beta chains below was sequenced from the same sample in a study of blood T cells in healthy people across ages. Using a J-beta primer mix together with a sample-barcoded 5' primer, a second PCR was run for roughly 6 to 12 cycles. Each CDR3 protein gets one entry after TCRdb re-called the 5' RACE reads with MiXCR. This sample has some 1,800,000 distinct CDR3 sequences; around 42% occur once, and the top ten carry roughly 23%. Sample: blood. Receptors were obtained from a human donor in good health.

This clonotype showed up just once. The chain is built from TRBV4-3 and TRBJ2-5, with D perhaps matching TRBD1 (5 bases). This CDR3 contains 15 residues. Trimming cost V 1 base and J 5 bases, with 14 bases left between them. The germline V gene has CDR1 LGHNA and CDR2 YSLEER. The CDR3 protein is CASSQVWGAQETQYF. In DNA, the CDR3 is TGCGCCAGCAGCCAAGTTTGGGGCGCCCAGGAGACCCAGTACTTC.

The V and J genes are TRBV29-1 and TRBJ1-5; a possible D gene is TRBD1 (6 bases). This CDR3 has 13 amino acids. V was cut by 4 bases and J by 4 bases, with 11 bases left in between. CDR1 and CDR2 (germline): SQVTM, ANQGSEA. The CDR3 sequence: CSVGAGVNQPQHF. CDR3 DNA sequence: TGCAGCGTTGGGGCAGGGGTAAATCAGCCCCAGCATTTT.

This chain uses TRBV4-1 with TRBJ2-7, with D uncertain. Germline V gene lookup returns CDR1 MGHRA and CDR2 YSYEKL. The length of the CDR3 is 12 residues. V was shortened by 11 bases and J by 1 base, with 12 bases between the two germline ends. The chain's CDR3 is CAVGTGSYEQYF. As DNA, the CDR3 is TGCGCCGTGGGAACGGGTTCCTACGAGCAGTACTTC.

This clonotype was found a few times. The chain employs TRBV4-2 and TRBJ1-2; D is perhaps TRBD1 (6 bases). CDR1 is LGHNA and CDR2 is YNFKEQ in the germline V gene. The CDR3 is made up of 15 amino acids. V was clipped by 0 bases and J by 6 bases, with 14 bases between them. DNA of the CDR3: TGTGCCAGCAGCCAAGAGGGGGCGGGCGACGATGGCTACACCTTC. It encodes CASSQEGAGDDGYTF.

V gene TRBV11-1 combines with J gene TRBJ1-1, with TRBD1 matching over 9 bases. Germline V gene lookup returns CDR1 SGHAT and CDR2 FQDESV (reference sequence). Trimming removed 6 bases from V and 0 bases from J; junction bases left unmatched: 8. The CDR3 runs 16 residues. The CDR3 reads CASSQGQGDVNTEAFF. DNA for the CDR3: TGTGCCAGCAGTCAGGGACAGGGAGACGTGAACACTGAAGCTTTCTTT.

The chain couples TRBV7-3 to TRBJ2-3; D is uncertain. CDR1 and CDR2 (germline): SGHTA, FQGTGA. This CDR3 is 14 amino acids long. V shed 3 bases and J shed 6 bases, with 13 bases lying between them. The chain's CDR3 is CASSFADSRDTQYF. DNA of the CDR3: TGTGCCAGCAGCTTCGCCGACTCACGGGATACGCAGTATTTT.

In its sample, this clonotype was seen a few times. This chain uses TRBV4-2 with TRBJ2-5; D might be TRBD2 (7 bases). The CDR3 sequence is 16 residues long. Trimming removed 0 bases at V and 3 bases at J, with 14 bases between. Germline loops: CDR1 LGHNA, CDR2 YNFKEQ. Here the CDR3 DNA reads TGTGCCAGCAGCCAAGATGGAGGGGGGGCGGAAGAGACCCAGTACTTC. It encodes CASSQDGGGAEETQYF.

This clonotype turned up a few times. The chain's CDR3 is CASRPAGVGANVLTF. The CDR3, as DNA: TGTGCCAGCAGGCCCGCGGGTGTTGGGGCCAACGTCCTGACTTTC. The chain links TRBV12-3 or TRBV12-4 to TRBJ2-6; tentative D call: TRBD2 (5 bases). The V and J ends lost 6 bases and 3 bases respectively, with 12 bases between them. The CDR3 contains 15 residues.

The chain employs TRBV12-3 or TRBV12-4 and TRBJ2-3; D is uncertain. The V end was cut by 7 bases, the J end by 2 bases, with 13 bases between. The CDR3 is 14 amino acids. The CDR3 loop is CASIKSVNTDTQYF. CDR3 DNA: TGTGCCAGCATCAAAAGTGTGAACACAGATACGCAGTATTTT.

This sequence joins TRBV7-2 and TRBJ2-7, with a weak D call TRBD1 (8 bases). Germline assignment: CDR1 SGHTA and CDR2 FQGNSA. Trimming left V 5 bases short and J 4 bases short, with 18 bases between. This CDR3 is built from 15 residues. The CDR3 nucleotides read TGTGCCAGCAGCCCACAGGGGGGGGGTTATTACGAGCAGTACTTC. Encoded protein: CASSPQGGGYYEQYF.

The CDR3 nucleotides read TGTGCCAGCAGCGTAAGCGCAGGGGGGACCTACGAGCAGTACTTC. This translates into CASSVSAGGTYEQYF. The chain employs TRBV9 and TRBJ2-7; a weak D match, TRBD1 (7 bases). Germline-derived CDR1 and CDR2 are SGDLS and YYNGEE. The length of the CDR3 is 15 residues. The ends were cut back, 1 base at V and 2 bases at J, with 13 bases in the middle.

The rearrangement uses TRBV29-1 and TRBJ2-7, with D possibly matching TRBD2 (5 bases). The V end lost 0 bases, the J end lost 0 bases, and 6 bases lay between the germline ends. Per germline, CDR1 SQVTM and CDR2 ANQGSEA. The CDR3 is 13 amino acids. DNA for the CDR3: TGCAGCGTTGAAGATGGGAGCTCCTACGAGCAGTACTTC. It codes for CSVEDGSSYEQYF.

The table lists this clonotype with many counts. V usage is TRBV7-9 and J usage is TRBJ2-7; D is ambiguous. This CDR3 has 11 residues. Trimming removed 6 bases at V and 4 bases at J, with 7 bases between. CDR1 and CDR2 (germline): SEHNR, FQNEAQ (reference sequence). The CDR3 region is CASSNGYEQYF. CDR3 nucleotides: TGTGCCAGCAGTAATGGATACGAGCAGTACTTC.

This clonotype has just a few counts. The V gene is TRBV9, the J gene TRBJ2-4; 12 bases line up with TRBD1. The DNA end lines up better with TRBJ2-7; the J call may be wrong. The germline V gene has CDR1 SGDLS and CDR2 YYNGEE. This CDR3 spans 14 amino acids. The CDR3: CASSVGTGGDEQYF. CDR3 nucleotides: TGTGCCAGCAGCGTCGGGACAGGGGGCGACGAGCAGTACTTC.

The V call is TRBV7-2, the J call TRBJ1-6; 8 bases align to TRBD1. Germline V lookup: CDR1 SGHTA, CDR2 FQGNSA. This CDR3 spans 15 amino acids. Losses at the gene ends were 5 bases for V and 6 bases for J; bases not matched to a gene: 6. The CDR3 loop is CASSLRDRSNSPLHF. The CDR3 DNA reads TGTGCCAGCAGCCTCCGGGACAGGAGTAATTCACCCCTCCACTTT. Full variable domain (rest looked up from reference TRBV7-2 and TRBJ1-6): GAGVSQSPSNKVTEKGKDVELRCDPISGHTALYWYRQSLGQGLEFLIYFQGNSAPDKSGLPSDRFSAERTGGSVSTLTIQRTQQEDSAVYLCASSLRDRSNSPLHFGNGTRLTVT.

J is TRBJ2-3 and V is TRBV20-1, with TRBD2 matching over 8 bases. The germline V gene encodes CDR1 DFQATT and CDR2 SNEGSKA (reference sequence). The J segment lost 2 bases and the V segment lost 0 bases, leaving 13 bases of the junction unmatched. The length of the CDR3 is 18 residues. The CDR3 bases are TGCAGTGCTAGAGATCCGTTACTAGCGGCACACGACACAGATACGCAGTATTTT. Residues: CSARDPLLAAHDTDTQYF.

The chain is built from TRBV10-3 and TRBJ2-7; 7 nucleotides agree with TRBD1. The germline CDR1 and CDR2 sequences are ENHRY and SYGVKD. The CDR3 contains 14 residues. The V and J ends lost 3 bases and 4 bases, in that order; junction bases with no gene match: 6. The CDR3 loop is CAISEEGAGYEQYF. The CDR3 DNA reads as TGTGCCATCAGTGAAGAGGGGGCAGGGTACGAGCAGTACTTC.

This clonotype was found a few times. The chain employs TRBV25-1 and TRBJ2-3; D is undetermined. The V end was cut by 10 bases, the J end by 0 bases, with 20 bases between. The CDR3 is 16 residues long. Germline-derived CDR1 and CDR2 are MGHDK and SYGVNS. The chain's CDR3 is CATSSDMTTSTDTQYF. The CDR3, as DNA: TGTGCCACCAGCAGTGATATGACAACTAGCACAGATACGCAGTATTTT.

The chain combines TRBV1 with TRBJ2-1; the table's D call of TRBD1 was not tested on the DNA. TRBV1 has pseudogene status. This CDR3 has 16 amino acids. In DNA, the CDR3 is TGCACCAGCAGCCAAGTTAAGGGGGGGGCCCACAATGAGCAGTTCTTC. As protein: CTSSQVKGGAHNEQFF.

The chain employs TRBV7-9 and TRBJ2-7; 8 bases are a match to TRBD2. The trim removed 8 bases at V and 0 bases at J, leaving 15 bases unmatched. Germline values: CDR1 SEHNR, CDR2 FQNEAQ (reference sequence). The CDR3 has 17 residues. CDR3 sequence: CASGRLSSGASSYEQYF. CDR3 bases: TGTGCCAGCGGACGCTTAAGTAGCGGGGCGAGCTCCTACGAGCAGTACTTC.

V gene TRBV21-1 combines with J gene TRBJ2-1; the table's D call, TRBD1, was not checked against the DNA. TRBV21-1 is labeled a pseudogene. This CDR3 region has 15 residues. The CDR3: CASSTSGRGWSEQFF. The CDR3 nucleotides are TGTGCCAGCAGCACCTCCGGGCGGGGGTGGAGTGAGCAGTTCTTC.

On this clonotype itself: A read error may produce the germline difference seen at one junction end. The gene calls are TRBV7-7 and TRBJ2-5; 10 bases agree with TRBD1. The CDR3 totals 15 residues. The germline V gene encodes CDR1 SSHAT and CDR2 FNYEAQ (reference sequence). As DNA, the CDR3 is TGTGCTAGCAGCAACGACAGGGGGCTAAGAGAGACCCAGTACTTC. Protein sequence: CASSNDRGLRETQYF.